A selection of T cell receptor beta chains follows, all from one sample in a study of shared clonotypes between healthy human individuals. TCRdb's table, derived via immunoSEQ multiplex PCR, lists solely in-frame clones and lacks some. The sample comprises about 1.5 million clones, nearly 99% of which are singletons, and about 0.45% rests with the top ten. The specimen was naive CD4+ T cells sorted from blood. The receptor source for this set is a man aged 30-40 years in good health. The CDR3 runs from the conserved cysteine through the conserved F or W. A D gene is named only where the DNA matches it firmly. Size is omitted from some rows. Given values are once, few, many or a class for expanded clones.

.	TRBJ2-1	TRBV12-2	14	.	CAASDPGHPNEQFF	TGTGCAGCCAGCGACCCCGGACATCCAAATGAGCAGTTCTTC
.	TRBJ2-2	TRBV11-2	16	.	CASSLAHRFNTGELFF	TGTGCCAGCAGCTTAGCTCACAGATTTAACACCGGGGAGCTGTTTTTT
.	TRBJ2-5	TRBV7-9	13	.	CASSLKNLETQYF	TGTGCCAGCAGCTTAAAAAACCTAGAGACCCAGTACTTC
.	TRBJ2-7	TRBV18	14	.	CASSATGNRYEQYF	TGTGCCAGCTCCGCTACGGGGAATAGATACGAGCAGTACTTC
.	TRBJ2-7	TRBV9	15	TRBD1	CASSERQGTTYEQYF	TGTGCCAGCAGCGAGAGACAGGGCACCACCTACGAGCAGTACTTC
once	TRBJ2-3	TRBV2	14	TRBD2	CASRPGLASDTQYF	TGTGCCAGCAGACCGGGACTAGCATCAGATACGCAGTATTTT
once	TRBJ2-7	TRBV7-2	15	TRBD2	CASSSQLAGAGEQYF	TGTGCCAGCAGCTCACAACTAGCGGGAGCCGGTGAGCAGTACTTC
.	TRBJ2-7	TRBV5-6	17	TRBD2	CASSSLGWISGNREQYF	TGTGCCAGCAGCTCATTGGGGTGGATTAGCGGGAACCGCGAGCAGTACTTC
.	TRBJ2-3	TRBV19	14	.	CASRQFLTTDTQYF	TGTGCCAGTAGGCAATTTTTGACCACAGATACGCAGTATTTT
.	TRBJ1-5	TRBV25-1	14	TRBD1	CASSELGQSQPQHF	TGTGCCAGCAGTGAATTGGGACAGAGTCAGCCCCAGCATTTT
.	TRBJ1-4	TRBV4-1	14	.	CASSQDRYREKLFF	TGCGCCAGCAGCCAAGACAGGTATCGTGAAAAACTGTTTTTT
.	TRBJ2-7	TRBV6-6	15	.	CASSYSIAESYEQYF	TGTGCCAGCAGTTACTCGATAGCGGAATCCTACGAGCAGTACTTC
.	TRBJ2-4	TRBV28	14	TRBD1	CASSFPGQGNIQYF	TGTGCCAGCAGTTTCCCGGGACAGGGTAACATTCAGTACTTC
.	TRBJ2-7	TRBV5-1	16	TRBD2	CASSFALAGGGHEQYF	TGCGCCAGCAGCTTCGCACTAGCGGGAGGAGGCCACGAGCAGTACTTC
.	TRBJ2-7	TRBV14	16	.	CASSQGDVKGSYEQYF	TGTGCCAGCAGCCAGGGGGACGTAAAGGGCTCCTACGAGCAGTACTTC
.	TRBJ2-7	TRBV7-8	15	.	CASSQYRGSSYEQYF	TGTGCCAGCAGTCAATATAGGGGGAGTTCCTACGAGCAGTACTTC
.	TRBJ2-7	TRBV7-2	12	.	CASSHDRYEQYF	TGTGCCAGCAGCCATGACCGCTACGAGCAGTACTTC
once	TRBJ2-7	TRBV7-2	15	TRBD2	CASSLARTSLGEQYF	TGTGCCAGCAGCTTAGCACGGACTAGCCTTGGCGAGCAGTACTTC
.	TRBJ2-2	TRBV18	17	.	CASSPLVSRANTGELFF	TGTGCCAGCTCACCTCTAGTATCCAGGGCAAACACCGGGGAGCTGTTTTTT
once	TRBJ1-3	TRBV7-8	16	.	CASSKNRDRGLNTIYF	TGTGCCAGCAGCAAAAACCGGGACCGCGGCTTGAACACCATATATTTT
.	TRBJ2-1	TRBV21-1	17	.	CASSKNRRRKNYNEQFF	TGTGCCAGCAGCAAAAATCGGCGGCGGAAGAACTACAATGAGCAGTTCTTC
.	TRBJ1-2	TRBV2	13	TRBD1	CASRRQGIDGYTF	TGTGCCAGCAGGAGACAGGGAATAGATGGCTACACCTTC
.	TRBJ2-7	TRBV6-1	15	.	CASSEPGESSYEQYF	TGTGCCAGCAGTGAGCCGGGGGAGAGCTCCTACGAGCAGTACTTC
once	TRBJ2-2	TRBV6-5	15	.	CASSYLGSHTGELFF	TGTGCCAGCAGTTACTTGGGCTCTCACACCGGGGAGCTGTTTTTT
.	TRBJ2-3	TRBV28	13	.	CASRTGSTDTQYF	TGTGCCAGCAGAACAGGGAGCACAGATACGCAGTATTTT
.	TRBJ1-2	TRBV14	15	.	CASSQVTGFLYGYTF	TGTGCCAGCAGCCAAGTAACAGGGTTCTTATATGGCTACACCTTC
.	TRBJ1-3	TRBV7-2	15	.	CASSLYRDSGNTIYF	TGTGCCAGCAGCTTATACAGGGACTCTGGAAACACCATATATTTT
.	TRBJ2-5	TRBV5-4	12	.	CASSLNQETQYF	TGTGCCAGCAGCTTAAACCAAGAGACCCAGTACTTC
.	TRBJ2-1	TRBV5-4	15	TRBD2	CASSSGLAGLWEQFF	TGTGCCAGCAGCTCCGGACTAGCGGGACTTTGGGAGCAGTTCTTC
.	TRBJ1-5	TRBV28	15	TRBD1	CASRPPTGGNQPQHF	TGTGCCAGCAGGCCCCCGACAGGGGGCAATCAGCCCCAGCATTTT
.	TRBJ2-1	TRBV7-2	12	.	CASSFRDFEQFF	TGTGCCAGCAGCTTTAGGGATTTTGAGCAGTTCTTC
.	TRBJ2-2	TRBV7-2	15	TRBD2	CASSSAGVSAGELFF	TGTGCCAGCAGCTCCGCGGGAGTGTCGGCCGGGGAGCTGTTTTTT
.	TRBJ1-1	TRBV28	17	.	CASSLRLGRNMNTEAFF	TGTGCCAGCAGTTTACGGTTGGGCAGGAATATGAACACTGAAGCTTTCTTT
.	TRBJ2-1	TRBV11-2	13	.	CASSAYRNNEQFF	TGTGCCAGCAGCGCCTACAGGAACAATGAGCAGTTCTTC
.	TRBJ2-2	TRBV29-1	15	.	CSVGELGQNTGELFF	TGCAGCGTTGGCGAGCTGGGACAGAACACCGGGGAGCTGTTTTTT
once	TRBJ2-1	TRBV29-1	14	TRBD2	CSVGRGSSYNEQFF	TGCAGCGTTGGGCGGGGGAGCTCCTACAATGAGCAGTTCTTC
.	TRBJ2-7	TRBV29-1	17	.	CSVEDRIRDRRPYEQYF	TGCAGCGTTGAAGATAGGATCCGGGACCGACGCCCCTACGAGCAGTACTTC
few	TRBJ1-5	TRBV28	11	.	CASTAGRPQHF	TGTGCCAGCACCGCCGGCCGGCCCCAGCATTTT
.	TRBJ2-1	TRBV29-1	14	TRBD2	CSVEGLAVYNEQFF	TGCAGCGTTGAAGGGCTAGCGGTATACAATGAGCAGTTCTTC
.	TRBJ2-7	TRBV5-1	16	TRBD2	CASSFGLAGTRNEQYF	TGCGCCAGCAGCTTTGGACTAGCGGGGACGAGGAACGAGCAGTACTTC
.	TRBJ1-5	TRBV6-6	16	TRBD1	CASSLRTGESNQPQHF	TGTGCCAGCAGCCTTCGGACAGGGGAAAGCAATCAGCCCCAGCATTTT
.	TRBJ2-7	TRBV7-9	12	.	CASSLSSYEQYF	TGTGCCAGCAGCTTATCATCCTACGAGCAGTACTTC
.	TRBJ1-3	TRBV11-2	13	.	CASTNMRGNTIYF	TGTGCCAGCACCAATATGAGGGGAAACACCATATATTTT